This T cell receptor (beta chain) originates from a study of T cells in Graves' hyperthyroidism and ophthalmopathy. In regard to this clonotype: Given a much more abundant clone one base away, this may be a read error.

Germline lookup yields CDR1 SGHTA and CDR2 FQGNSA. Trimming removed 5 bases at V and 3 bases at J, with 14 bases between. CDR3 length: 14 residues. Amplified regions were TCR beta CDR3 sequences from RNA transcripts. The HTBI set primed first-round TCR CDR3 RT-PCR. From the multiplex PCR reads, TCRdb called clonotypes with MiXCR, one entry per CDR3 protein. The table lists a few hundred thousand distinct CDR3 sequences, 25% of them singletons. The chain joins TRBV7-2 to TRBJ2-7; D not certain. The source material was blood. The clonotype comes from a man in his fifties with Graves' hyperthyroidism. DNA of the CDR3: TGTGCCAGCAGCCCACTACTGTCTTGCTACGAGCAGTACTTC. It specifies CASSPLLSCYEQYF.